A selection of T cell receptor beta chains follows, all from one sample in a study of post-analysis software for immune sequencing data. TCRdb fed the PCR reads into MiXCR, producing one record per CDR3 protein. Of about 430,000 distinct CDR3 sequences listed, approximately 38% are singletons. The specimen sequenced was blood. Receptors originate from a girl aged 2 to 10 with multiple sclerosis. Both conserved end residues are part of each CDR3. Fields, in order: clone size, J gene, CDR3 length, V gene, D gene, CDR3 protein, CDR3 DNA. A D gene is named only where the DNA matches it firmly. Clone size, where shown, is once, few, many, or a class for clones that have expanded.

>medium-sized|TRBJ2-7|15|TRBV9|-
CASSVGAGEHYEQYF
TGTGCCAGCAGCGTAGGTGCGGGCGAACACTACGAGCAGTACTTC
>once|TRBJ1-2|15|TRBV2|-
CASSDSGSTNYGYTF
TGTGCCAGCAGTGATAGTGGCAGTACTAACTATGGCTACACCTTC
>-|TRBJ1-6|13|TRBV7-9|TRBD1
CASSSDRALPLHF
TGTGCCAGCAGCTCGGACAGGGCATTACCCCTCCACTTT
>once|TRBJ2-7|16|TRBV5-6|-
CASSLDFLKPAEEQYF
TGTGCCAGCAGCTTGGATTTTCTTAAGCCGGCGGAGGAGCAGTACTTC
>-|TRBJ2-5|13|TRBV7-9|-
CASSFGQIETQYF
TGTGCCAGCAGCTTTGGACAGATTGAGACCCAGTACTTC
>-|TRBJ2-7|16|TRBV4-2|TRBD1
CASSQEGQGLSYEQYF
TGTGCCAGCAGCCAAGAGGGACAGGGCCTCTCCTACGAGCAGTACTTC
>-|TRBJ2-5|19|TRBV7-8|TRBD2
CASSLGLAGGDPHVETQYF
TGTGCCAGCAGCTTGGGGTTAGCGGGAGGGGACCCCCACGTGGAGACCCAGTACTTC
>-|TRBJ1-2|16|TRBV20-1|-
CSARDIKAATNYGYTF
TGCAGTGCTAGAGATATTAAGGCAGCTACTAACTATGGCTACACCTTC
>many|TRBJ2-4|14|TRBV4-2|-
CASSQDDRTYIQYF
TGTGCCAGCAGCCAAGATGACCGCACATACATTCAGTACTTC
>-|TRBJ2-1|14|TRBV27|-
CASSFPGLYNEQFF
TGTGCCAGCAGTTTTCCGGGCCTCTACAATGAGCAGTTCTTC
>-|TRBJ1-1|14|TRBV5-1|TRBD1
CASSHGTANTEAFF
TGCGCCAGCAGCCACGGGACAGCGAACACTGAAGCTTTCTTT
>few|TRBJ1-1|14|TRBV6-5|-
CASSQRQGDTEAFF
TGTGCCAGCAGCCAAAGGCAGGGAGACACTGAAGCTTTCTTT
>-|TRBJ1-1|15|TRBV7-3|-
CASSLTPAADTEAFF
TGTGCCAGCAGCTTAACTCCGGCGGCCGACACTGAAGCTTTCTTT
>-|TRBJ1-5|16|TRBV4-1|TRBD1
CASSQGGQGSYQLQHF
TGCGCCAGCAGCCAAGGAGGACAGGGGTCATATCAGCTCCAGCATTTT
>-|TRBJ2-3|13|TRBV7-2|-
CASSLPAADTQYF
TGTGCCAGCAGCTTACCAGCGGCGGATACGCAGTATTTT
>-|TRBJ2-7|13|TRBV10-1|-
CASSERGGYEQYF
TGCGCCAGCAGTGAAAGAGGCGGCTACGAGCAGTACTTC
>-|TRBJ2-3|15|TRBV10-3|-
CAISESVRSTDTQYF
TGTGCCATCAGTGAGTCGGTCAGGAGCACAGATACGCAGTATTTT
>-|TRBJ2-7|13|TRBV29-1|TRBD1
CSVEQGSSYEQYF
TGCAGCGTGGAACAGGGGAGCTCCTACGAGCAGTACTTC
>few|TRBJ2-3|20|TRBV15|TRBD2
CATSRDPLVSGGTSTDTQYF
TGTGCCACCAGCAGAGATCCCCTAGTGAGCGGGGGGACTAGCACAGATACGCAGTATTTT
>-|TRBJ1-3|16|TRBV28|TRBD1
CASSARQGLSGNTIYF
TGTGCCAGCAGTGCAAGACAGGGTCTCTCTGGAAACACCATATATTTT
>-|TRBJ2-7|16|TRBV4-2|TRBD2
CASSNPGTSGNYEQYF
TGTGCCAGCAGCAACCCCGGGACTAGCGGTAACTACGAGCAGTACTTC
>few|TRBJ2-1|16|TRBV7-3|TRBD2
CASSLWASGTNNEQFF
TGTGCCAGCAGCTTATGGGCTAGCGGGACCAACAATGAGCAGTTCTTC
>-|TRBJ2-7|14|TRBV7-3|TRBD1
CASSLTGHDYEQYF
TGTGCCAGCAGCCTGACAGGGCATGACTACGAGCAGTACTTC
>few|TRBJ2-3|15|TRBV5-1|-
CASSLAGLLTDTQYF
TGCGCCAGCAGCTTGGCCGGGCTTTTAACAGATACGCAGTATTTT
>-|TRBJ2-1|14|TRBV20-1|-
CSLQRVEGYNEQFF
TGCAGCTTGCAACGAGTTGAGGGGTACAATGAGCAGTTCTTC
>-|TRBJ1-4|13|TRBV29-1|TRBD1
CSVRRGRGEKPFF
TGCAGCGTTCGCAGGGGGCGAGGTGAAAAACCGTTTTTT